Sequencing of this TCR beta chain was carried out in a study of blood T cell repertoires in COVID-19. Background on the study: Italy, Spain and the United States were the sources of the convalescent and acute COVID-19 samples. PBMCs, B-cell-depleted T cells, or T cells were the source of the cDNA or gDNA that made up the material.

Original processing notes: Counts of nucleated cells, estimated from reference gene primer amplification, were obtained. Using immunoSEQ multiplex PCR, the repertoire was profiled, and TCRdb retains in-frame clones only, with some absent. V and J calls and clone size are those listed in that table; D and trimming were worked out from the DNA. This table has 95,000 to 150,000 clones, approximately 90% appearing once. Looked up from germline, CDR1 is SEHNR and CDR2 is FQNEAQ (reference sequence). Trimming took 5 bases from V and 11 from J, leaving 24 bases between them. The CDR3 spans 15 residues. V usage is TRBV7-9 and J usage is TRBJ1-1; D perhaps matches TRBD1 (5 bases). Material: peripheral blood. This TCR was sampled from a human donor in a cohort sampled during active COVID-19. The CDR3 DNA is TGTGCCAGCAGCCGCCCGGGTGGGAGGGGAGGAGGGGCTTTCTTT. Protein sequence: CASSRPGGRGGGAFF.